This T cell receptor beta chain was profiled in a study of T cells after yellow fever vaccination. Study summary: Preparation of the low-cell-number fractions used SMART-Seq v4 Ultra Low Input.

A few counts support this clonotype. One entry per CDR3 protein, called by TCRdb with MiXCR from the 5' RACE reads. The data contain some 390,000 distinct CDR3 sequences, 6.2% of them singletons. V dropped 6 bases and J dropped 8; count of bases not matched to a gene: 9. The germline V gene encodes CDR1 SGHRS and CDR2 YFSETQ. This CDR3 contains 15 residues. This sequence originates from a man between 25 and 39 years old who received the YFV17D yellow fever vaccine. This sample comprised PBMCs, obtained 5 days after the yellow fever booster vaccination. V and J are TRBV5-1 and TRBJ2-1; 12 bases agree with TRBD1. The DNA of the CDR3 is TGCGCCAGCACCTCCCGGGACAGGGGGCACTATGAGCAGTTCTTC. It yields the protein CASTSRDRGHYEQFF.